The clone carrying this TCR beta chain appeared a few times. CDR3 length: 13 amino acids. V lost 7 bases to trimming and J lost 10 bases; unmatched junction nucleotides: 7. Germline V gives CDR1 DFQATT, CDR2 SNEGSKA (reference sequence). The entry originates in a study of T-cell memory formation after mild COVID-19. Study context: Largely, the TCR clusters proved donor specific.

Each CDR3 protein gets one entry after TCRdb re-called the 5' RACE reads with MiXCR. The sample yields 150,000 to 200,000 distinct CDR3 sequences, more than 12% seen once. The source of this sequence is an adult woman who had mild COVID-19 (a few samples of this study predate the infection). Cell type and time point are not known. The chain is built from TRBV20-1 and TRBJ1-6; 10 nucleotides agree with TRBD1. The sequenced sample was PBMCs or a T cell subset sorted from them (not recorded which). The chain's CDR3 is CSVMDRGRSPLHF. As DNA, the CDR3 is TGCAGTGTAATGGACAGGGGGAGGTCACCCCTCCACTTT.